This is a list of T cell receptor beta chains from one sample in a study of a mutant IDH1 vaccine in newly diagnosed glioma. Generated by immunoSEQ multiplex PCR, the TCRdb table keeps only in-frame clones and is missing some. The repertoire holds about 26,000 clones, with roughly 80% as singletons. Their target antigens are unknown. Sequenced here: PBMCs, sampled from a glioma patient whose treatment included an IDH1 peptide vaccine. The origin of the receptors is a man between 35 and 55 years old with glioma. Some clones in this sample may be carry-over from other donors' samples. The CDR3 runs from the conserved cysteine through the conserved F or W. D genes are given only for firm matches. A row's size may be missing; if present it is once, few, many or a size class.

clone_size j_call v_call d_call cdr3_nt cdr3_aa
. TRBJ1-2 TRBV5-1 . TGCGCCAGCAGCTTGCCGACAGGCCCTTTTAACTATGGCTACACCTTC CASSLPTGPFNYGYTF
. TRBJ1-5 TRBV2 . TGTGCCAGCTTCGGCGGGGGATCTCATCAATCCAATCAGCCCCAGCATTTT CASFGGGSHQSNQPQHF
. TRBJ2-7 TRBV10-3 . TGTGCCATCACCGGCGGCAGGGCCTACGAGCAGTACTTC CAITGGRAYEQYF
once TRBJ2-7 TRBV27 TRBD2 TGTGCCAGCAGTTTGTCGGTAGCGGGGGTAGCCTACGAGCAGTACTTC CASSLSVAGVAYEQYF
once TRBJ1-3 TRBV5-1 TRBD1 TGCGCCAGCAGCTCGGACAGGGCTGCTGGAAACACCATATATTTT CASSSDRAAGNTIYF
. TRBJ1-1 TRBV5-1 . TGCGCCAGCAGCTCCAGGGGTGGAAACACTGAAGCTTTCTTT CASSSRGGNTEAFF
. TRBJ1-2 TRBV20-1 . TGCAGCGCAGGGGACAACTATGGCTACACCTTC CSAGDNYGYTF
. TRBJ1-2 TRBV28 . TGTGCCAGCAGCTTGCTACGCCGTATCTATGGCTACACCTTC CASSLLRRIYGYTF
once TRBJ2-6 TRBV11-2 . TGTGCCAGCAGCTTGGGGGGCCAAGGGGCCAACGTCCTGACTTTC CASSLGGQGANVLTF
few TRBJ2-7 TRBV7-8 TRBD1 TGTGCCAGCAGCCCGCCGGGACAGCGTTACGAGCAGTACTTC CASSPPGQRYEQYF
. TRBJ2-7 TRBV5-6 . TGTGCCAGCAGCTTTGTGGATGGCTACGAGCAGTACTTC CASSFVDGYEQYF
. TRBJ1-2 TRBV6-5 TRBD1 TGTGCCAGCAGCACTAGACAGGGGGCCTATGGCTACACCTTC CASSTRQGAYGYTF
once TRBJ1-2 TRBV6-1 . TGTGCCAGCAGTGACAACTATGGCTACACCTTC CASSDNYGYTF
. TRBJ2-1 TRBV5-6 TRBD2 TGTGCCAGCAGCGGGACTAGCGGGGGGGCGGGGGATGAGCAGTTCTTC CASSGTSGGAGDEQFF
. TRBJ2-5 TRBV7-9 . TGTGCCAGCAGCCCAGTTAGGGGGGTCCAAGAGACCCAGTACTTC CASSPVRGVQETQYF
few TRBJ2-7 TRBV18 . TGTGCCAGCTCACCACCGGGCAGGGCCTCGTACGAGCAGTACTTC CASSPPGRASYEQYF
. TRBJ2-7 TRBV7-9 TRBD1 TGTGCCAGCAGCCGGGACAGCCAAGCCCACTACGAGCAGTACTTC CASSRDSQAHYEQYF
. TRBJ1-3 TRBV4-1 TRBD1 TGCGCCAGCAGCTCGGGACAGGCTGCTGGAAACACCATATATTTT CASSSGQAAGNTIYF
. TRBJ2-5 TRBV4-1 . TGCGCCAGCAGCCAAGTTTACAGGGACCAAGAGACCCAGTACTTC CASSQVYRDQETQYF
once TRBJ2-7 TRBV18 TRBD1 TGTGCCAGCTCAGAAGGGACAGGGGTCTACGAGCAGTACTTC CASSEGTGVYEQYF
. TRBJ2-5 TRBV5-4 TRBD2 TGTGCCAGCAGGGCCGGGAGGGAGACCCAGTACTTC CASRAGRETQYF
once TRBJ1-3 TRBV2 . TGTGCCAGCATCGAAAGCTCTGGAAACACCATATATTTT CASIESSGNTIYF